The entry that follows covers one TCR beta chain sequence. Its antigen is unidentified. The data derive from a study of graft-versus-host responses after intestinal transplantation. As for the study in general: Recipients across the board were started on anti-thymocyte globulin induction, then kept on tacrolimus and steroids for about three years.

Libraries were prepared by immunoSEQ multiplex PCR; TCRdb keeps only in-frame clonotypes and omits some of them. The sample records roughly 130,000 clones, 92% being singletons. Germline V gives CDR1 SGHNT, CDR2 YYREEE (reference sequence). Trimming shortened V by 0 bases and J by 4 bases, and 7 bases separated the two germline ends. CDR3 length: 13 amino acids. This chain joins TRBV5-4 and TRBJ1-1; TRBD1 might be the D (5 bases). This sample comprised unstimulated CD4+ T cells sorted from spleen or lymph node cells, obtained before intestinal transplant. The receptor was isolated from a human donor who received an intestinal transplant. The CDR3 coding sequence is TGTGCCAGCAGCTTGGGAGGGGCCACTGAAGCTTTCTTT. It is translated as CASSLGGATEAFF.